This paragraph covers one TCR beta chain sequence. This clonotype was counted only a few times. No cognate antigen has been identified for it. Base qualities are not provided; no much larger clone lies one nucleotide away. This sample was included in a study of CD8 T cells in ankylosing spondylitis (dated by TCRdb to about 2017). About the study as a whole: The study profiled T cell receptor beta repertoires in healthy donors and ankylosing spondylitis patients to find disease-linked TCR variants. The full study cohort comprised around 25 ankylosing spondylitis patients and roughly 110 healthy donors. Peripheral blood was sampled, and synovial fluid was also collected from ankylosing spondylitis patients. Findings and caveats that apply to the study as a whole: The disease-linked clones showed a CD8+ phenotype and occurred at relatively low frequencies in peripheral blood. Blood from ankylosing spondylitis patients appeared to be characterized by a TCR beta motif composed of eight highly homologous amino acid variants. The disease-linked clones were reported as significantly enriched in matched synovial fluid samples from ankylosing spondylitis patients. Some motif variants were previously reported in synovial fluid and blood of reactive arthritis patients, suggesting common disease-initiation mechanisms.

The instrument given in TCRdb is Illumina HiSeq 2500. Quantitative 5'-RACE with molecular barcodes was the method used to prepare the TCR beta libraries. Per the original workflow: A new computational method, built on a probabilistic model of VDJ rearrangement, was used to identify disease-linked TCR variants. Using fastp at Q25 and MiXCR, TCRdb reprocessed the public reads and kept productive beta chains. When rows share a CDR3 protein, they turn into one entry using the most common DNA and genes. For this entry, the V and J calls and clone size follow TCRdb and not the study's own pipeline. The table for this sample lists 45,000 or so distinct CDR3 sequences; 9.5% to 11% of them were counted only once. Together, the top ten hold 1.4% of the sample. The V end loses 6 bases and the J end loses 4 bases, and a stretch of 6 bases separates them. The germline V gene supplies CDR1 SGHVS and CDR2 FNYEAQ. The CDR3 goes from the cysteine to the phenylalanine over 11 residues. Only the CDR3 part of the read is kept: 33 bases, read in frame from the first base.

Specimen: blood, either unsorted or a sorted T cell fraction (not recorded which). The V and J genes are TRBV7-6 and TRBJ2-5; the D gene remains uncertain. This TCR came from a male donor with ankylosing spondylitis or in good health (not recorded which). The nucleotide sequence is TGTGCCAGCAGACTGGGAGAGACCCAGTACTTC. This translates into CASRLGETQYF.